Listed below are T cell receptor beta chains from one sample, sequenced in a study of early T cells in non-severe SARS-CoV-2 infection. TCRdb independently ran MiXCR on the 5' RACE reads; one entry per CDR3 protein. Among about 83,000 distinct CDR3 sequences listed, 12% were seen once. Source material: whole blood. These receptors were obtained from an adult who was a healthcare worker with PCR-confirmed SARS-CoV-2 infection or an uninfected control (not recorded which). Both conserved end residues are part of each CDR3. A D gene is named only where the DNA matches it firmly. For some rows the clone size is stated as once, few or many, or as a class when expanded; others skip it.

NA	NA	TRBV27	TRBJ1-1	CASISTGNTEAFF	TGTGCCAGCATCTCGACAGGGAACACTGAAGCTTTCTTT
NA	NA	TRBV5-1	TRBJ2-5	CASSRFITEEETQYF	TGCGCCAGCAGCCGATTTATTACGGAGGAAGAGACCCAGTACTTC
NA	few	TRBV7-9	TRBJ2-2	CASSILGVTGELFF	TGTGCCAGCAGCATCTTGGGCGTCACCGGGGAGCTGTTTTTT
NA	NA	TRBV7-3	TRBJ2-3	CASSKWAGGSLSTDTQYF	TGTGCCAGCAGCAAATGGGCAGGTGGGAGCTTGAGCACAGATACGCAGTATTTT
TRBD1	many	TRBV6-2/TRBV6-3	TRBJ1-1	CASRSFGQGAGRTEAFF	TGTGCCAGCAGGAGCTTCGGGCAGGGGGCGGGAAGGACTGAAGCTTTCTTT
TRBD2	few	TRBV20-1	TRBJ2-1	CSASSGSIRNEQFF	TGCAGTGCGTCAAGCGGGAGTATTCGGAATGAGCAGTTCTTC
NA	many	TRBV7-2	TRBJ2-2	CASSLKPSRGNTGELFF	TGTGCCAGCAGCCTAAAACCGTCCCGGGGAAACACCGGGGAGCTGTTTTTT
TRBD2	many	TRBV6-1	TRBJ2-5	CASSEGGLGETQYF	TGTGCCAGCAGTGAAGGAGGACTAGGAGAGACCCAGTACTTC
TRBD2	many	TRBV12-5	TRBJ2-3	CASGLVPRLAGGDTQYF	TGTGCTAGTGGTTTGGTTCCAAGACTAGCGGGAGGAGATACGCAGTATTTT
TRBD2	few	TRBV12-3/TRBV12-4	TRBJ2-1	CASSFGGYNEQFF	TGTGCCAGCAGTTTCGGGGGGTACAATGAGCAGTTCTTC
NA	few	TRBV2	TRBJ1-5	CASRRNQPQHF	TGTGCCAGCAGAAGAAATCAGCCCCAGCATTTT
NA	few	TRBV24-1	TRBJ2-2	CATSEQGRTGELFF	TGTGCCACCAGTGAACAGGGAAGGACCGGGGAGCTGTTTTTT
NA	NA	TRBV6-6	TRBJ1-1	CASRPRTEIMNTEAFF	TGTGCCAGCAGACCACGGACAGAGATCATGAACACTGAAGCTTTCTTT
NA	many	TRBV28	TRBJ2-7	CASGTGSLYEQYF	TGTGCCAGCGGCACGGGCTCTCTCTACGAGCAGTACTTC
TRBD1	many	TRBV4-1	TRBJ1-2	CASSQDRGGGAYGYTF	TGCGCCAGCAGCCAAGATCGAGGGGGCGGTGCCTATGGCTACACCTTC
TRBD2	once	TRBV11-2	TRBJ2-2	CASSLHLAGSTGELFF	TGTGCCAGCAGCCTCCATCTAGCGGGAAGCACCGGGGAGCTGTTTTTT
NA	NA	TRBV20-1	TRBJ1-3	CSALRARSGNTIYF	TGCAGTGCGTTAAGGGCCCGCTCTGGAAACACCATATATTTT
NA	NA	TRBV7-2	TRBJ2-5	CASSSSRETQYF	TGTGCCAGCAGCTCTTCAAGGGAGACCCAGTACTTC
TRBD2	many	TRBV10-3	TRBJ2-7	CAIKGSGTSGGYEQYF	TGTGCCATCAAGGGGTCCGGGACTAGCGGAGGTTACGAGCAGTACTTC
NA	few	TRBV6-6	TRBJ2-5	CASSTVSAQETQYF	TGTGCCAGCAGCACGGTGTCAGCTCAAGAGACCCAGTACTTC
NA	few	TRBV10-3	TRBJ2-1	CAISESTWDNEQFF	TGTGCCATCAGTGAGTCGACCTGGGACAATGAGCAGTTCTTC
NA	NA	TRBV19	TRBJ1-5	CASIGQNQPQHF	TGTGCCAGTATCGGACAGAATCAGCCCCAGCATTTT
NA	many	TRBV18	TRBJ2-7	CASSLAGPMAYEQYF	TGTGCCAGCTCACTAGCCGGGCCAATGGCCTACGAGCAGTACTTC
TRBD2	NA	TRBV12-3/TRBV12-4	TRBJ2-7	CASSRDSGLAGGITPVYEQYF	TGTGCCAGCAGCCGGGACAGCGGACTAGCGGGAGGGATAACGCCAGTCTACGAGCAGTACTTC
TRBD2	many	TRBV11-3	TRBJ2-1	CASSLDGGSPYNEQFF	TGTGCCAGCAGCTTAGATGGCGGGAGCCCCTACAATGAGCAGTTCTTC
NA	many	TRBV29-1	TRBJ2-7	CSVADGPYEQYF	TGCAGCGTCGCCGACGGTCCCTACGAGCAGTACTTC
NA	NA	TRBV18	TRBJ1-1	CASSPNTGNTEAFF	TGTGCCAGCTCACCTAACACAGGGAACACTGAAGCTTTCTTT
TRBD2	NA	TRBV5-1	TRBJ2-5	CASSFIGLAGGEGYRRQETQYF	TGCGCCAGCAGCTTCATTGGCCTAGCGGGCGGTGAAGGGTACCGACGCCAAGAGACCCAGTACTTC
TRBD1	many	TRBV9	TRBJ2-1	CASSAAGQGTNEQFF	TGTGCCAGCAGCGCCGCGGGACAGGGCACGAATGAGCAGTTCTTC
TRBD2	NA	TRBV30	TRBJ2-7	CACTSGYSSPDEQYF	TGTGCCTGCACTAGCGGGTACTCCAGCCCCGACGAGCAGTACTTC
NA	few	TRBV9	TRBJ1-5	CANGTGLIWWDYQPQHF	TGTGCAAATGGTACAGGGTTGATCTGGTGGGATTATCAGCCCCAGCATTTT
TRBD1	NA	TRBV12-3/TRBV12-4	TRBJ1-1	CASSHRGLNTEAFF	TGTGCCAGCAGCCACAGGGGCCTGAACACTGAAGCTTTCTTT
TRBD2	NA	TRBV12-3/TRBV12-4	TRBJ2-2	CASSFPSGRTDTGELFF	TGTGCCAGCAGTTTCCCTAGCGGGAGGACTGACACCGGGGAGCTGTTTTTT
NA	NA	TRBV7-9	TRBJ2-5	CASNSDSQETQYF	TGTGCCAGCAACTCGGACAGTCAAGAGACCCAGTACTTC
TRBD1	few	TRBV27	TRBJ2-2	CASRRPGTGNPGELFF	TGTGCCAGCAGACGCCCCGGGACAGGGAACCCCGGGGAGCTGTTTTTT
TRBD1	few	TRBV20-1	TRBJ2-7	CSATTGQGAYEQYF	TGCAGTGCTACAACGGGACAGGGCGCCTACGAGCAGTACTTC